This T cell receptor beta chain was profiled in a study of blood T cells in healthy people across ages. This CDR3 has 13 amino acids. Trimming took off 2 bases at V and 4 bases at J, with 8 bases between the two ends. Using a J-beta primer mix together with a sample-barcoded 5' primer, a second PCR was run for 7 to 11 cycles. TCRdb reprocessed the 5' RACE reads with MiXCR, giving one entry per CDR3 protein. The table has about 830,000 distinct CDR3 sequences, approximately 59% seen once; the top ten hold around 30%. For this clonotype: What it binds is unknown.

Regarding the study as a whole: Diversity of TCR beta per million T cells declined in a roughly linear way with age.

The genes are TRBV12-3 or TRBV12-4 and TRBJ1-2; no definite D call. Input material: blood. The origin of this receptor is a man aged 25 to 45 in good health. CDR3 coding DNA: TGTGCCAGCAGTTTACGGGCCGGCTATGGCTACACCTTC. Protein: CASSLRAGYGYTF.